One sample yielded the 3 T cell receptor beta chains listed below, sequenced in a study of T cells in women clearing cervical HPV infection. Using immunoSEQ multiplex PCR, the repertoire was profiled, and TCRdb retains in-frame clones only, with some absent. Its table lists 25,000 to 35,000 clones. The sample taken for sequencing was blood buffy coat. These TCRs come from a woman aged 18 to 69 with a cervical HPV16 infection that either progressed to CIN3+ or cleared (not recorded which).

Regarding this clone: The read halts 3 residues ahead of the CDR3 end, with the missing end drawn from the germline J gene. V usage is TRBV20-1 and J usage is TRBJ2-3; D is perhaps TRBD2 (5 bases). CDR1 and CDR2 (germline): DFQATT, SNEGSKA (reference sequence). The V end lost 5 bases, the J end lost 0 bases, and 12 bases lay between the germline ends. The CDR3 is 14 residues long. The CDR3 reads CSAAPGGSTDTQYF. The CDR3 DNA, read in part, is TGCAGTGCTGCGCCAGGAGGAAGCACAGATACG.

In regard to this clone: A read error may account for a junction end that differs from germline. The CDR3 bases that were read are TGCGCCAGCAGCTTACATACAGAGAGCCCTAACTATGGC. Amino acid sequence: CASSLHTESPNYG. The CDR3 as a whole reads CASSLHTESPNYGYTF. The chain is built from TRBV4-2 and TRBJ1-2; no reliable D call. The CDR3 end lies 3 residues beyond the end of the read and is filled in from the germline J gene. The CDR3 runs to 16 residues. The V gene's germline CDR1 is LGHNA and CDR2 YNFKEQ.

On this clone: The CDR3 end is not reached by the read, which stops 3 residues before it; the germline J gene fills it in. The V gene is TRBV5-1, the J gene TRBJ2-3; D is perhaps TRBD1 (5 bases). There are 15 residues in the CDR3. Per the germline V gene, CDR1 is SGHRS and CDR2 is YFSETQ. V was cut by 2 bases and J by 1 base, with 11 bases left in between. The CDR3 spells CASSLKGWGTDTQYF. The covered CDR3 bases are TGCGCCAGCAGCTTAAAGGGGTGGGGCACAGATACG.